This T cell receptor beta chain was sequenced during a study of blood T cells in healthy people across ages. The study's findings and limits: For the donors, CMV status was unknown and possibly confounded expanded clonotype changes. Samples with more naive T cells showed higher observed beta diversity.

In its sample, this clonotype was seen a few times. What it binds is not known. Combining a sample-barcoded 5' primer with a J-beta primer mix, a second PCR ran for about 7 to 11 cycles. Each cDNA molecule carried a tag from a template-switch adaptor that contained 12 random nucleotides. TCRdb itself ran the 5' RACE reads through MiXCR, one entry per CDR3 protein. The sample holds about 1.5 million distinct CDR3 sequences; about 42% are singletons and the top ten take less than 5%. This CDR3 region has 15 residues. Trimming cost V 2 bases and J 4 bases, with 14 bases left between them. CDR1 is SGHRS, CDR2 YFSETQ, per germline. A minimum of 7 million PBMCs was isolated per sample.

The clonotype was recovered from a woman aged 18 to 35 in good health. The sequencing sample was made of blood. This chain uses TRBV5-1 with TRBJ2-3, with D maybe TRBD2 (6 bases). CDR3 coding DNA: TGCGCCAGCAGCTTTGGAGGGGCGGGCGCAGATACGCAGTATTTT. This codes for CASSFGGAGADTQYF. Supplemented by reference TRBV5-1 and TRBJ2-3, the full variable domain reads KAGVTQTPRYLIKTRGQQVTLSCSPISGHRSVSWYQQTPGQGLQFLFEYFSETQRNKGNFPGRFSGRQFSNSRSEMNVSTLELGDSALYLCASSFGGAGADTQYFGPGTRLTVL.